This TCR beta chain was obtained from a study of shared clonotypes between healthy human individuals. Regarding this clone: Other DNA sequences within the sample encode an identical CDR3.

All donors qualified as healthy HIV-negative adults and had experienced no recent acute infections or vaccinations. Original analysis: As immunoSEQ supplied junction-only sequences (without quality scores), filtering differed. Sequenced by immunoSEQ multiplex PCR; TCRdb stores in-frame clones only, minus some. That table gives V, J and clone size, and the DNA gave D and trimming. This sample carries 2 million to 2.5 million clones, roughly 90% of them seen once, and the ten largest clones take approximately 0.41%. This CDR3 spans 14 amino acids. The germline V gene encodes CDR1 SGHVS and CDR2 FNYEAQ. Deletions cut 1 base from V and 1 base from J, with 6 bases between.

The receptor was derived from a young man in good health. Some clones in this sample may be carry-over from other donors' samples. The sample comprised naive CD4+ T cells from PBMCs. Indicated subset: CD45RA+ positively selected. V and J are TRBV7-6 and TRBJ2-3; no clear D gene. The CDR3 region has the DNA TGTGCCAGCAGCTTAGGGCTGGGCACAGATACGCAGTATTTT. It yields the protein CASSLGLGTDTQYF.